What follows is one TCR beta chain and its context. These data are taken from a study of control samples from healthy donors and cancer patients. This CDR3 is built from 14 residues. V was pared by 4 bases and J by 1 base, with 7 bases between. The germline V gene has CDR1 KGHDR and CDR2 SFDVKD. This table comes from immunoSEQ multiplex PCR, and its TCRdb copy is limited to in-frame clones, with some not included. The sample lists over 85,000 clones, over 90% occurring once. This receptor was taken from a woman in her thirties in good health. The rearrangement links TRBV24-1 to TRBJ2-1, with a tentative D call TRBD2 (6 bases). Sequencing was performed on blood. The CDR3: CATSEEGSYNEQFF. The CDR3, as DNA: TGTGCCACCAGTGAGGAGGGATCCTACAATGAGCAGTTCTTC.